These T cell receptor beta chains were read from a single sample in a study of T-cell reconstitution after alpha-beta-depleted transplantation in children. TCRdb reanalysed the PCR reads using MiXCR and keeps one entry per CDR3 protein. Among about 500,000 distinct CDR3 sequences listed, around a third were seen once. The specimen was PBMCs from the stem cell graft donor, collected from the stem cell graft. Source of these receptors: a human donor who donated a stem cell graft to a child with aplastic anemia. Both conserved end residues are part of each CDR3. Each record gives: J gene, clone size, D gene, V gene, CDR3 DNA, CDR3 protein. D genes are given only for firm matches. Clone size is given for some rows only: seen once, a few or many times, or a class if the clone is expanded.

TRBJ1-1	NA	NA	TRBV6-2/TRBV6-3	TGTGCCAGCAGGCACCTCCTGGGGTACACTGAAGCTTTCTTT	CASRHLLGYTEAFF
TRBJ2-3	NA	TRBD2	TRBV6-2/TRBV6-3	TGTGCCAGCCGAATGGCGGGAGCCTCCCTTAGCACAGATACGCAGTATTTT	CASRMAGASLSTDTQYF
TRBJ1-5	few	NA	TRBV29-1	TGCAGCGTGTCTCGGTCTGCAAATCAGCCCCAGCATTTT	CSVSRSANQPQHF
TRBJ1-2	few	NA	TRBV5-1	TGCGCCAGCAGCTCCTCCTCTGATCGGTGGGATGGCTACACCTTC	CASSSSSDRWDGYTF
TRBJ2-1	few	TRBD2	TRBV5-5	TGTGCCAGCAGCTTGGACCTAGCGGAGAGGGGTAATGAGCAGTTCTTC	CASSLDLAERGNEQFF
TRBJ1-2	NA	NA	TRBV7-8	TGTGCCAGCAGCTTAGCACAGAACTATGGCTACACCTTC	CASSLAQNYGYTF
TRBJ2-1	few	NA	TRBV5-1	TGCGCCAGCAAATCACATCAGGGCTATGAGCAGTTCTTC	CASKSHQGYEQFF
TRBJ1-3	NA	NA	TRBV6-5	TGTGCCAGCAGTTACCAGAAGAACTCTGGAAACACCATATATTTT	CASSYQKNSGNTIYF
TRBJ2-5	many	NA	TRBV20-1	TGCAGTGCTAGAGATAAGGGGCTCGGGGAGACCCAGTACTTC	CSARDKGLGETQYF
TRBJ2-7	NA	TRBD1	TRBV6-1	TGTGCCAGCACCACCGACAGGGTGACCTACGAGCAGTACTTC	CASTTDRVTYEQYF
TRBJ2-1	few	NA	TRBV28	TGTGCCAGCAGTTCTTGGGACTCCAATGAGCAGTTCTTC	CASSSWDSNEQFF
TRBJ2-3	NA	TRBD2	TRBV7-2	TGTGCCAGCAGCTTAGTGAGCGGGAGTAGGGCGGATACGCAGTATTTT	CASSLVSGSRADTQYF
TRBJ1-2	few	NA	TRBV20-1	TGCAGTGCTAGAGATAACGGGGTTGGCTACACCTTC	CSARDNGVGYTF
TRBJ1-4	NA	TRBD1	TRBV6-1	TGTGCCAGCAGACAGGGGGGGGATAATGAAAAACTGTTTTTT	CASRQGGDNEKLFF